This entry features one T cell receptor beta chain sequence. The sample originates from a study of blood T cell repertoires in COVID-19. Assay: immunoSEQ multiplex PCR; the TCRdb copy retains only in-frame clones and omits some. The sample lists hundreds of thousands of clones, 85% to 90% seen once, with around 2% in the top ten. The length of the CDR3 is 15 residues. Categorization into cohorts depended on clinical history that participants reported. J is TRBJ2-3 and V is TRBV12-2; the table's D gene call, TRBD2, was not cross checked with the DNA. TRBV12-2 corresponds to a pseudogene. The TCR sequence derives from a woman in her late teens or twenties who had recovered from COVID-19. Sequencing was done on a sample of PBMCs or T cells enriched from blood (not recorded which). DNA for the CDR3: TGTGCAAGTCGCTTAGGTGCGGGGAGCACAGATACGCAGTATTTT. Its protein product is CASRLGAGSTDTQYF.